Each of the 18 T cell receptor beta chains below was sequenced from the same sample in a study of OX40 agonist ivuxolimab in advanced cancers. Repertoires were generated with immunoSEQ multiplex PCR, while TCRdb's copy carries only in-frame clones and drops some. The profile shows 50,000 to 55,000 clones, 80% to 90% of them singletons. This material consisted of CD4+ or CD8+ T cells sorted from blood, taken in a trial of the OX40 agonist ivuxolimab. These receptors were obtained from an adult with an advanced solid tumor such as melanoma, head and neck, liver or kidney cancer.

The chain links TRBV5-1 to TRBJ2-7, with 8 bases identical to TRBD2. Trimming cost V 0 bases and J 3 bases; bases outside gene matches: 11. The CDR3 has 17 residues. Germline V gene lookup returns CDR1 SGHRS and CDR2 YFSETQ. CDR3 in amino acids: CASSLGYQTGLVYEQYF. The CDR3 DNA reads as TGCGCCAGCAGCTTGGGGTACCAAACGGGACTAGTCTACGAGCAGTACTTC.

The sample holds one count of this clone. The V and J genes are TRBV27 and TRBJ1-6, with D perhaps TRBD1 (6 bases). The CDR3 is made up of 14 amino acids. Germline CDR1 MNHEY, CDR2 SMNVEV (reference sequence). Between the trimmed V and J ends, which lost 6 bases and 9 bases, there was a span of 15 bases. The CDR3 DNA sequence: TGTGCCAGCAGATCACAACAGGGTGGTTCACCCCTCCACTTT. Protein: CASRSQQGGSPLHF.

The rearrangement uses TRBV5-4 and TRBJ2-3, with a tentative D call TRBD1 (6 bases). The germline CDR1 and CDR2 sequences are SGHNT and YYREEE (reference sequence). The CDR3 contains 15 residues. The V gene lost 0 bases and the J gene lost 4 bases, with 12 bases spanning the gap. CDR3 sequence: CASSLDPGAADTQYF. CDR3 nucleotide sequence: TGTGCCAGCAGCTTGGACCCAGGGGCGGCAGATACGCAGTATTTT.

As concerns this clone: The same CDR3 also results from other DNA sequences found in this sample. The chain joins TRBV7-9 to TRBJ1-2; no firm D call. The CDR3 contains 13 residues. Deletions cut 1 base from V and 0 bases from J, with 3 bases between. The V gene's germline CDR1 is SEHNR and CDR2 FQNEAQ (reference sequence). Here the CDR3 DNA reads TGTGCCAGCAGCTTAGACACTAACTATGGCTACACCTTC. This encodes CASSLDTNYGYTF.

V and J are TRBV2 and TRBJ2-2, with D tentatively TRBD2 (5 bases). The V end was cut by 4 bases, the J end by 0 bases, with 9 bases between. Germline CDR1 is SNHLY and CDR2 is FYNNEI. This CDR3 region has 15 residues. The CDR3 sequence is CASSARTANTGELFF. DNA of the CDR3: TGTGCCAGCAGTGCTAGGACTGCGAACACCGGGGAGCTGTTTTTT.

This chain links TRBV7-2 with TRBJ2-7; D is possibly TRBD1 or TRBD2 (5 bases each). CDR3 length equals 14 residues. The V gene's germline CDR1 is SGHTA and CDR2 FQGNSA. Trimming shortened V by 6 bases and J by 3 bases, and 15 bases separated the two germline ends. CDR3 residues: CASSGRDGDYEQYF. DNA for the CDR3: TGTGCCAGCAGTGGCCGGGACGGGGACTACGAGCAGTACTTC.

The rearrangement uses TRBV7-2 and TRBJ2-1; TRBD2 is a possible D gene (6 bases). CDR1 is SGHTA, CDR2 FQGNSA, per germline. Trimming removed 5 bases from V and 5 bases from J, with 13 bases in between. This CDR3 comprises 14 residues. The CDR3 protein is CASSLDGLNNEQFF. CDR3 coding DNA: TGTGCCAGCAGCCTTGACGGACTAAACAATGAGCAGTTCTTC. Full variable domain (rest looked up from reference TRBV7-2 and TRBJ2-1): GAGVSQSPSNKVTEKGKDVELRCDPISGHTALYWYRQSLGQGLEFLIYFQGNSAPDKSGLPSDRFSAERTGGSVSTLTIQRTQQEDSAVYLCASSLDGLNNEQFFGPGTRLTVL.

The chain joins TRBV28 to TRBJ1-5, with 10 positions matching TRBD1. There are 17 residues in the CDR3. J lost 5 bases, V lost 1 base, and 8 bases had no gene match. Germline CDR1 MDHEN, CDR2 SYDVKM. CDR3 DNA sequence: TGTGCCAGCAGTTTATTCCCCCGGACAGGGGGAGATCAGCCCCAGCATTTT. This gives the protein CASSLFPRTGGDQPQHF.

The chain carries TRBV7-4 and TRBJ1-2, with D perhaps matching TRBD1 (6 bases). CDR3 length: 18 amino acids. Germline CDR1 reads SGHVT; CDR2 reads SQSDAQ. V was cut by 0 bases and J by 8 bases, with 25 bases left in between. In DNA form, the CDR3 reads TGTGCCAGCAGCTTAGCCCCGGGGGCCCACAACGGTAAGGGGGGCTACACCTTC. Its protein product is CASSLAPGAHNGKGGYTF.

CDR3 DNA: TGTGCCAGCTCACCAGGAAGGGACAAAAATCAGCCCCAGCATTTT. This sequence encodes CASSPGRDKNQPQHF. The chain couples TRBV18 to TRBJ1-5, with D perhaps TRBD1 (6 bases). V was shortened by 2 bases and J by 4 bases, with 12 bases between the two germline ends. The CDR3 totals 15 residues. Per the germline V gene, CDR1 is KGHSH and CDR2 is LQKENI.

The rearrangement joins TRBV15 to TRBJ1-2; no clear D. V lost 0 bases, J lost 0 bases, and 11 bases lay in between. Germline-derived CDR1 and CDR2 are LNHNV and YYDKDF (reference sequence). This CDR3 is 16 amino acids long. The CDR3 region is CATSRDPSQANYGYTF. For the CDR3, the DNA is TGTGCCACCAGCAGAGATCCCTCTCAAGCTAACTATGGCTACACCTTC.

V usage is TRBV7-3 and J usage is TRBJ2-1; a possible D gene is TRBD2 (5 bases). CDR3 size: 14 residues. V gave up 5 bases and J gave up 7 bases, with 15 bases separating them. Germline V CDR1 and CDR2: SGHTA, FQGTGA. The CDR3 reads CASSPSGSKNEQFF. CDR3 nucleotide sequence: TGTGCCAGCAGCCCCAGCGGTTCTAAGAATGAGCAGTTCTTC. The full variable domain, in which reference TRBV7-3 and TRBJ2-1 provide the parts outside the CDR3, is GAGVSQTPSNKVTEKGKYVELRCDPISGHTALYWYRQSLGQGPEFLIYFQGTGAADDSGLPNDRFFAVRPEGSVSTLKIQRTERGDSAVYLCASSPSGSKNEQFFGPGTRLTVL.

This CDR3 reads CASSKVYLRPRPEAFF. The CDR3 coding sequence is TGTGCCAGCAGCAAAGTTTACCTTAGACCGCGCCCTGAAGCTTTCTTT. The chain carries TRBV21-1 and TRBJ1-1. TRBV21-1 constitutes a pseudogene. The CDR3 runs 16 residues.

The chain links TRBV6-5 to TRBJ2-1; possibly TRBD2 for D (5 bases). From germline, CDR1 is MNHEY and CDR2 SVGAGI. V lost 5 bases and J lost 12, with 14 bases in between. The CDR3 is 12 residues long. The CDR3 sequence is CASSPTSLVQFF. Here the CDR3 DNA reads TGTGCCAGCAGTCCTACTAGTCTCGTGCAGTTCTTC.

V gene TRBV6-4 combines with J gene TRBJ2-7, with TRBD2 matching over 9 bases. There are 16 residues in the CDR3. Germline lookup yields CDR1 MRHNA and CDR2 SNTAGT. The V gene end was trimmed by 6 bases and the J gene end by 0 bases; junction bases not matched to a gene: 9. The chain's CDR3 is CASSPPLSGSSYEQYF. CDR3 nucleotide sequence: TGTGCCAGCAGCCCACCCCTTAGCGGGAGCTCCTACGAGCAGTACTTC.

This clone was observed a handful of times. This chain joins TRBV5-1 and TRBJ2-7, with D tentatively TRBD2 (5 bases). V was trimmed by 0 bases and J by 7 bases, leaving 20 bases between them. CDR1 is SGHRS and CDR2 is YFSETQ in the germline V gene. The CDR3 consists of 16 residues. The CDR3 region is CASSLGTSYGEREQYF. The DNA of the CDR3 is TGCGCCAGCAGCTTGGGTACTAGTTATGGGGAGAGGGAGCAGTACTTC.

The chain has TRBV5-5 and TRBJ2-7; 9 bases are shared with TRBD1. From germline, CDR1 is SGHKS and CDR2 YYEKEE (reference sequence). The CDR3 covers 13 residues. With V trimmed by 4 bases and J by 6 bases, 5 bases remained unmatched. The CDR3 DNA follows: TGTGCCAGCAGCCGGACAGGGGTGGGCGAGCAGTACTTC. Protein sequence: CASSRTGVGEQYF.

V usage is TRBV19 and J usage is TRBJ1-1; 9 bases are a match to TRBD1. Germline CDR1 LNHDA, CDR2 SQIVND (reference sequence). The CDR3 covers 16 residues. V lost 7 bases, J lost 6 bases, and 15 bases stayed unmatched. CDR3 region: CASNPPGQGLSSEAFF. CDR3 sequence (DNA): TGTGCCAGTAACCCTCCGGGACAGGGCCTGTCGTCTGAAGCTTTCTTT. The variable domain in full, with the rest retrieved from reference TRBV19 and TRBJ1-1, is DGGITQSPKYLFRKEGQNVTLSCEQNLNHDAMYWYRQDPGQGLRLIYYSQIVNDFQKGDIAEGYSVSREKKESFPLTVTSAQKNPTAFYLCASNPPGQGLSSEAFFGQGTRLTVV.